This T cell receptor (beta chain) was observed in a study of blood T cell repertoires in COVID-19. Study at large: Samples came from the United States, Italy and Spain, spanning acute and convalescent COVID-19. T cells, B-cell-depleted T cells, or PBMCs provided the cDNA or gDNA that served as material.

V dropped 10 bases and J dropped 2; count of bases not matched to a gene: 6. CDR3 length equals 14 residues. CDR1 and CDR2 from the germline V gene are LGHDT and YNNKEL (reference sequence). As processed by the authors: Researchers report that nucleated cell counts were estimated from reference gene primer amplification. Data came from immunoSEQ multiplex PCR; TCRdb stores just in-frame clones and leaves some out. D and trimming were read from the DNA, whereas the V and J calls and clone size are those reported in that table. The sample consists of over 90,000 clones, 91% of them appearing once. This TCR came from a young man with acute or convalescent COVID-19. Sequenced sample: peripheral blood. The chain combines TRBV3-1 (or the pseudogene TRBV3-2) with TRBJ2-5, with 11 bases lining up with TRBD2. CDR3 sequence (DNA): TGTGCCACCGGCGCTAGCGGGGGGCAAGAGACCCAGTACTTC. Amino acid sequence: CATGASGGQETQYF.